The T cell receptor (beta chain) described here comes from a study of shared clonotypes between healthy human individuals. Deep was the level used in running the assay. Sorted-subset replicate PCRs used 150 to 200 ng of genomic DNA. This amount corresponded to 30,000 to 35,000 T cell genomes. This table comes from immunoSEQ multiplex PCR, and its TCRdb copy is limited to in-frame clones, with some not included. This table holds just under 350,000 clones, less than 75% found once. Every donor, a Caucasian adult, lived in Nashville, Tennessee. This CDR3 comprises 12 residues. The germline gives CDR1 WSHSY, CDR2 SAAADI. V dropped 6 bases and J dropped 10 bases, with 13 bases sitting between them.

Sequenced input: memory CD4+ T cells sorted from blood. Subset given: CD45RA-negative fraction. This clonotype was obtained from a man between 25 and 39 years old in good health. The chain uses TRBV10-2 and TRBJ2-1; tentative D call: TRBD2 (6 bases). The CDR3 sequence: CASSLEGREQFF. Here the CDR3 DNA reads TGCGCCAGCAGCTTGGAGGGGAGGGAGCAGTTCTTC.